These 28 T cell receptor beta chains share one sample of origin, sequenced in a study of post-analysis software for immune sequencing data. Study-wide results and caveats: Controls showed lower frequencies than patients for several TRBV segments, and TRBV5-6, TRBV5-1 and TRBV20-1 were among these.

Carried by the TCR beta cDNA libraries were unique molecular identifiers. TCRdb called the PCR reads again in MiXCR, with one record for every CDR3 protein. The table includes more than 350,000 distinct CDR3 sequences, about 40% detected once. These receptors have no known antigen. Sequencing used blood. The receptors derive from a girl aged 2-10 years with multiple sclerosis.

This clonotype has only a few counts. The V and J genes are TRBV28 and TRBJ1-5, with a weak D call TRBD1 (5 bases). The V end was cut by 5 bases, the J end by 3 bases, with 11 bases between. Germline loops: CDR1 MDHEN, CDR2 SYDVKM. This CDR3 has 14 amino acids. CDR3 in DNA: TGTGCCAGCAGTCTCCCCAGGGTCAATCAGCCCCAGCATTTT. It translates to CASSLPRVNQPQHF.

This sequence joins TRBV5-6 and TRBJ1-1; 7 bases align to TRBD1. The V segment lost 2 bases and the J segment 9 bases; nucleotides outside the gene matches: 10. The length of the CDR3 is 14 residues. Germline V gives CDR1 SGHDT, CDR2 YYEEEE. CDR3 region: CASSFETGTAQAFF. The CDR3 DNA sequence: TGTGCCAGCAGCTTTGAGACAGGGACGGCACAAGCTTTCTTT. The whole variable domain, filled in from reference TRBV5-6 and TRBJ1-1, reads DAGVTQSPTHLIKTRGQQVTLRCSPKSGHDTVSWYQQALGQGPQFIFQYYEEEERQRGNFPDRFSGHQFPNYSSELNVNALLLGDSALYLCASSFETGTAQAFFGQGTRLTVV.

The CDR3 DNA reads TGCGCCAGCAGCTTGGAGGGGCAGGGGGCGGATGAAGCTTTCTTT. Translated: CASSLEGQGADEAFF. This chain connects TRBV5-1 to TRBJ1-1; 8 bases are shared with TRBD1. The CDR3 has 15 amino acids. The V gene's germline CDR1 is SGHRS and CDR2 YFSETQ. Losses at the gene ends were 0 bases for V and 7 bases for J; bases not matched to a gene: 8. Full variable domain (remainder filled in from reference TRBV5-1 and TRBJ1-1): KAGVTQTPRYLIKTRGQQVTLSCSPISGHRSVSWYQQTPGQGLQFLFEYFSETQRNKGNFPGRFSGRQFSNSRSEMNVSTLELGDSALYLCASSLEGQGADEAFFGQGTRLTVV.

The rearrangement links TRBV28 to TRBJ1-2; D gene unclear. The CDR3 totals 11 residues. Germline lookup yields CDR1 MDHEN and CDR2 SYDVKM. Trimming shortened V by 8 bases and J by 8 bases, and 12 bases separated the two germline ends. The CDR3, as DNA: TGTGCCAGCTTCGGTGACGTCGGCTACACCTTC. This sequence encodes CASFGDVGYTF.

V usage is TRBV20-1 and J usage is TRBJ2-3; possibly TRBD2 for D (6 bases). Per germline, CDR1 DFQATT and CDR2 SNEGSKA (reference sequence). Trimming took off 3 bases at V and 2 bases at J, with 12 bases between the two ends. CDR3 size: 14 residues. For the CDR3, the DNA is TGCAGTGCTAGTGGGCGGGGAGCCACAGATACGCAGTATTTT. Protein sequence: CSASGRGATDTQYF.

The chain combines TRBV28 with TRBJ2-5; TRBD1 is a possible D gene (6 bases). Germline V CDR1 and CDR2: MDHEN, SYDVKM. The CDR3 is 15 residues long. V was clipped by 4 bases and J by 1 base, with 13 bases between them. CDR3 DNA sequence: TGTGCCAGCAGTTGGACAGCTACTATCCAAGAGACCCAGTACTTC. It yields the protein CASSWTATIQETQYF. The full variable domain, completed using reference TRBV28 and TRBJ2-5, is DVKVTQSSRYLVKRTGEKVFLECVQDMDHENMFWYRQDPGLGLRLIYFSYDVKMKEKGDIPEGYSVSREKKERFSLILESASTNQTSMYLCASSWTATIQETQYFGPGTRLLVL.

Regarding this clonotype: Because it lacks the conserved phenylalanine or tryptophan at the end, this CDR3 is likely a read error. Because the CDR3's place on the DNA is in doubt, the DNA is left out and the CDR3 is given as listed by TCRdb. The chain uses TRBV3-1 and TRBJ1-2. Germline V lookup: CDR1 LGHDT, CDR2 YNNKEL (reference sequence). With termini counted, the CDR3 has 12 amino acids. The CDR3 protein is CAARGRGKGYTC.

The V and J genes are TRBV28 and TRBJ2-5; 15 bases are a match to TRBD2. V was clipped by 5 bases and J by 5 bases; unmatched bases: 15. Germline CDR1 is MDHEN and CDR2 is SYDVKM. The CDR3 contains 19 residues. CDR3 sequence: CASSGRGTSGRFTLETQYF. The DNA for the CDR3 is TGTGCCAGCAGTGGTAGAGGGACTAGCGGGAGGTTCACCCTGGAGACCCAGTACTTC.

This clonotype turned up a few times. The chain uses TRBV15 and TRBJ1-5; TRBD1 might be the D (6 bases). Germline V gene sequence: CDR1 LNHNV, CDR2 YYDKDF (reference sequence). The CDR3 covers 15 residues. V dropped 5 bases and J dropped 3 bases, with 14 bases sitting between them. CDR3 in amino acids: CATSPPGAVNQPQHF. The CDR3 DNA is TGTGCCACCAGCCCGCCGGGGGCGGTCAATCAGCCCCAGCATTTT.

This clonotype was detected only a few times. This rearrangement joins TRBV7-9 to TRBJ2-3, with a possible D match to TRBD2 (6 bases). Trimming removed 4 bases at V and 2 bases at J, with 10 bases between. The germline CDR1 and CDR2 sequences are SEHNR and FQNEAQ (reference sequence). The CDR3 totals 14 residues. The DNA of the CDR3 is TGTGCCAGCAGCTCCCGACTAGTCACAGATACGCAGTATTTT. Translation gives CASSSRLVTDTQYF.

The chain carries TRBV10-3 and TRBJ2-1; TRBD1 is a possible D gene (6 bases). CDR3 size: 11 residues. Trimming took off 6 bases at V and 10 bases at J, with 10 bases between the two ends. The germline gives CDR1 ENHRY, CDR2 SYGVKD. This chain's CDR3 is CAISQTGEQFF. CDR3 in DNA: TGTGCCATCAGCCAAACAGGGGAGCAGTTCTTC.

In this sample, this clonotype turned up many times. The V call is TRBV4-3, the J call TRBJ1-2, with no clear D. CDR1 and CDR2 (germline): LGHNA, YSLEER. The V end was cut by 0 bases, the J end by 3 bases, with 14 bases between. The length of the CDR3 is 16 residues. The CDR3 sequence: CASSQDPGQTYYGYTF. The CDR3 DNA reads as TGCGCCAGCAGCCAAGATCCCGGCCAGACCTACTATGGCTACACCTTC.

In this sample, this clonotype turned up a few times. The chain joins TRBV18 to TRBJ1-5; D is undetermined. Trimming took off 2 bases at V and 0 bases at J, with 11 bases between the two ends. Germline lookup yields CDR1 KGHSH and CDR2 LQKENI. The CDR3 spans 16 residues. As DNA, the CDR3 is TGTGCCAGCTCACCAGCAGGTTGGGATAGCAATCAGCCCCAGCATTTT. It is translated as CASSPAGWDSNQPQHF.

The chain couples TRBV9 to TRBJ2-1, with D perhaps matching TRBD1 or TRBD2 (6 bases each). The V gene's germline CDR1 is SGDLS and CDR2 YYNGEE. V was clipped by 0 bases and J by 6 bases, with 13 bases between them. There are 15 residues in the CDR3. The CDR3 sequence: CASSVEGGLLNEQFF. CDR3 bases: TGTGCCAGCAGCGTAGAGGGGGGACTTCTCAATGAGCAGTTCTTC.

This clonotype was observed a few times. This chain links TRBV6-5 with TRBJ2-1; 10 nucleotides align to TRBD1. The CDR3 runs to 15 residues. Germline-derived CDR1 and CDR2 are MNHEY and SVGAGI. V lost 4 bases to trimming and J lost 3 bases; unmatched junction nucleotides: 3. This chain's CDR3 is CASSSWTGGYNEQFF. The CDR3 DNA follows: TGTGCCAGCAGTTCCTGGACAGGGGGCTACAATGAGCAGTTCTTC.

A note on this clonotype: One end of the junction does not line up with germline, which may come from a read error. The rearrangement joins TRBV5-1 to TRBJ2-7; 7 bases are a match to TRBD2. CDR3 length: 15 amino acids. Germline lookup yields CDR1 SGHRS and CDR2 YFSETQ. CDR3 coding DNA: TGCGCCAGCAGCGCGGGGCTAGCGGTCTCCTACGAGCAGTATTTC. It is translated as CASSAGLAVSYEQYF.

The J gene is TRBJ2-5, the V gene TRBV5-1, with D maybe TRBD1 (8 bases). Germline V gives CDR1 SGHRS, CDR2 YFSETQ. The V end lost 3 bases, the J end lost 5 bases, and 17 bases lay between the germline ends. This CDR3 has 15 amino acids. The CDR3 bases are TGCGCCAGCAGCTCTACAGGGGGGGGCCCTGAGACCCAGTACTTC. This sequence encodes CASSSTGGGPETQYF.

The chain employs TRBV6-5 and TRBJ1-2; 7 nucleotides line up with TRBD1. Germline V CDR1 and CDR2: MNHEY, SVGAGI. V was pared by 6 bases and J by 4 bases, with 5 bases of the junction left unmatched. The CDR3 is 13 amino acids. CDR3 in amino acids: CASRYRGSYGYTF. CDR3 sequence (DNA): TGTGCCAGCAGGTACAGGGGTAGCTATGGCTACACCTTC.

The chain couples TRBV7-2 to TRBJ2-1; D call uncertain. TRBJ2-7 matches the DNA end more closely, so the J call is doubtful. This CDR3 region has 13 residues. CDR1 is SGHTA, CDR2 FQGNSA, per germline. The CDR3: CASSNRLTYEQYF. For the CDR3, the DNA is TGTGCCAGCAGCAACCGACTCACCTACGAGCAGTACTTC.

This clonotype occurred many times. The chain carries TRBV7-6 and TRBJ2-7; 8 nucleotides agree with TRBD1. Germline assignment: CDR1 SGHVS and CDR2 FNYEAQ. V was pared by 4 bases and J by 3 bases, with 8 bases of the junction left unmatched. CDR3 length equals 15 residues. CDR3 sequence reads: CASSSRTGPIYEQYF. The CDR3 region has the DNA TGTGCCAGCAGCTCAAGGACAGGGCCCATCTACGAGCAGTACTTC.

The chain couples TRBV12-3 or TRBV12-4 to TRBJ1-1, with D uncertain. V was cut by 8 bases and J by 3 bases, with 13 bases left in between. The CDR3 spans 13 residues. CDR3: CASLVKADTEAFF. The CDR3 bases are TGTGCCAGCCTGGTGAAAGCGGACACTGAAGCTTTCTTT.

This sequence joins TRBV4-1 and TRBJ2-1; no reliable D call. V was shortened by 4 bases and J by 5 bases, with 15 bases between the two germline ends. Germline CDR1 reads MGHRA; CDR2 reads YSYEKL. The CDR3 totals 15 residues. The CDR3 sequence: CASSRAFGRDNEQFF. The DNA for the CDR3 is TGCGCCAGCAGCCGCGCCTTTGGACGGGACAATGAGCAGTTCTTC.

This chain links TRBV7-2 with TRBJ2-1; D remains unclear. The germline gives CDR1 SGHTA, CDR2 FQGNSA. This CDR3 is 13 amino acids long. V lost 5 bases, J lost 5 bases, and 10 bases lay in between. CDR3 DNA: TGTGCCAGCAGCCCCGATAACGACAATGAGCAGTTCTTC. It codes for CASSPDNDNEQFF.

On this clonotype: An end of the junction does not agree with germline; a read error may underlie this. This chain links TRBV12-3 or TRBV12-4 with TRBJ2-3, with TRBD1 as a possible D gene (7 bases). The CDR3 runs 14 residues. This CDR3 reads CASSFRAGTDAQYF. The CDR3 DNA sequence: TGTGCCAGCAGTTTCCGGGCGGGGACAGATGCGCAGTATTTT.

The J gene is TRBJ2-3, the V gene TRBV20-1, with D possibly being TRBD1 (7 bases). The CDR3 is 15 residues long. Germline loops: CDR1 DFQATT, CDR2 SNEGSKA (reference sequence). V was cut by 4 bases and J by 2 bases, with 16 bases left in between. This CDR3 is CSAKSGQDYTDTQYF. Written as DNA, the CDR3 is TGCAGTGCTAAATCTGGACAGGACTACACAGATACGCAGTATTTT.

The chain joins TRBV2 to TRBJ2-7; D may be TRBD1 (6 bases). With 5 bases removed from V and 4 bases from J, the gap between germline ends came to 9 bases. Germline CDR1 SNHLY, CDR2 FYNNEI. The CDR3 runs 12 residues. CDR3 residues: CASSWTEYEQYF. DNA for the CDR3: TGTGCCAGCAGTTGGACAGAGTACGAGCAGTACTTC.

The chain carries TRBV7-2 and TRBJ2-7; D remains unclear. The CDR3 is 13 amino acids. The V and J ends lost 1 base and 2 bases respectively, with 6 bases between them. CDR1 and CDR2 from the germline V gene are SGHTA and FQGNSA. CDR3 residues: CASSLGIPYEQYF. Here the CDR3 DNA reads TGTGCCAGCAGCTTAGGCATCCCCTACGAGCAGTACTTC.

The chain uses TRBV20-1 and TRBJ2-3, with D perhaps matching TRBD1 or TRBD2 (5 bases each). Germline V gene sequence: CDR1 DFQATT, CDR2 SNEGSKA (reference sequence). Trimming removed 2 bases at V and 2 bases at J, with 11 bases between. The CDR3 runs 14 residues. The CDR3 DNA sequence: TGCAGTGCTAGAAGGGGAGACTACACAGATACGCAGTATTTT. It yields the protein CSARRGDYTDTQYF.